This T cell receptor (beta chain) was recorded in a study of T cell changes during pregnancy in multiple sclerosis. Clones were sequenced by immunoSEQ multiplex PCR, and TCRdb holds only the in-frame ones, with some missing. Counted here are roughly 30,000 clones, roughly nine tenths occurring once; the ten biggest clones make up roughly a tenth. The sequence was collected from a female donor with multiple sclerosis, enrolled in a pregnancy study. The specimen comprised CD8+ T cells from peripheral blood mononuclear cells, sampled in the second trimester of pregnancy.

CDR3 coding DNA: TGCGCCAGCAAAACAGGGGGAAGTGGCTACACCTTC. Translating it yields CASKTGGSGYTF. The V and J genes are TRBV5-1 and TRBJ1-2; 8 nucleotides match TRBD1. CDR1 SGHRS and CDR2 YFSETQ come from the germline V gene. The length of the CDR3 is 12 residues. After removal of 6 bases from V and 7 bases from J, the junction contained 5 bases not matched to a gene. Full variable domain (missing parts from reference TRBV5-1 and TRBJ1-2): KAGVTQTPRYLIKTRGQQVTLSCSPISGHRSVSWYQQTPGQGLQFLFEYFSETQRNKGNFPGRFSGRQFSNSRSEMNVSTLELGDSALYLCASKTGGSGYTFGSGTRLTVV.